These 25 T cell receptor beta chains share one sample of origin, sequenced in a study of blood T cells in healthy people across ages. Primers used in a second PCR of roughly 7 to 12 cycles were a sample-barcoded 5' primer and a J-beta primer mix. TCRdb re-derived calls from the 5' RACE reads in MiXCR, one entry per CDR3 protein. Of more than 750,000 distinct CDR3 sequences listed, about 28% are singletons. This sample also belongs to another study, concerning T cells of mothers and their children.

The sample consisted of blood. Receptors were obtained from a woman between 35 and 50 years old in good health.

This clonotype was seen at least ten times. The chain employs TRBV7-2 and TRBJ1-2; D might be TRBD1 (6 bases). Germline assignment: CDR1 SGHTA and CDR2 FQGNSA. Trimming took 5 bases from V and 4 from J, leaving 11 bases between them. The CDR3 consists of 13 residues. CDR3 sequence: CASSARGGYGYTF. In DNA form, the CDR3 reads TGTGCCAGCAGCGCGAGGGGGGGCTATGGCTACACCTTC. The full variable domain, in which reference TRBV7-2 and TRBJ1-2 provide the parts outside the CDR3, is GAGVSQSPSNKVTEKGKDVELRCDPISGHTALYWYRQSLGQGLEFLIYFQGNSAPDKSGLPSDRFSAERTGGSVSTLTIQRTQQEDSAVYLCASSARGGYGYTFGSGTRLTVV.

This chain connects TRBV4-1 to TRBJ1-2; D remains ambiguous. Per the germline V gene, CDR1 is MGHRA and CDR2 is YSYEKL. V lost 0 bases, J lost 8 bases, and 7 bases lay in between. The CDR3 extends over 12 amino acids. The CDR3 loop reads CASSQDTEGYTF. The CDR3 DNA reads TGCGCCAGCAGCCAAGACACGGAGGGCTACACCTTC.

The chain is built from TRBV10-3 and TRBJ2-7; D might be TRBD1 (6 bases). The CDR3 totals 16 residues. Germline CDR1 and CDR2: ENHRY and SYGVKD. V gave up 1 base and J gave up 3 bases, with 16 bases separating them. The CDR3 coding sequence is TGTGCCATCAGTGAGTTCTCGAGAGGACAGAGCTACGAGCAGTACTTC. Amino acids: CAISEFSRGQSYEQYF.

J is TRBJ2-2 and V is TRBV25-1; a possible D gene is TRBD1 (6 bases). The germline gives CDR1 MGHDK, CDR2 SYGVNS. The CDR3 contains 15 residues. The V and J ends lost 3 bases and 1 base respectively, with 9 bases between them. The CDR3 DNA reads as TGTGCCAGCAGTGATGGCAGGGGGAACACCGGGGAGCTGTTTTTT. This gives the protein CASSDGRGNTGELFF.

This clonotype showed up just a few times. The V call is TRBV20-1, the J call TRBJ2-3; 10 nucleotides align to TRBD1. The trim removed 6 bases at V and 4 bases at J, leaving 7 bases unmatched. The CDR3 contains 14 residues. Germline V gene lookup returns CDR1 DFQATT and CDR2 SNEGSKA (reference sequence). In DNA form, the CDR3 reads TGCAGTGCACAGACAGGGGGCTTAGCAGATACGCAGTATTTT. Translating it yields CSAQTGGLADTQYF.

This clonotype was observed at least ten times. This chain connects TRBV7-2 to TRBJ2-3; 9 bases align to TRBD2. Germline CDR1 and CDR2: SGHTA and FQGNSA. The CDR3 runs to 14 residues. J gave up 6 bases and V 1 base, and 2 bases lay outside the gene matches. The CDR3 reads CASSLVGLADTQYF. The CDR3 coding sequence is TGTGCCAGCAGCTTAGTCGGACTAGCGGATACGCAGTATTTT.

The CDR3 loop reads CASSTGPAGSPLHF. CDR3 sequence (DNA): TGTGCCAGCAGTACCGGCCCCGCTGGCTCACCCCTCCACTTT. The V and J genes are TRBV2 and TRBJ1-6; D is undetermined. Germline V gene lookup returns CDR1 SNHLY and CDR2 FYNNEI. V lost 5 bases and J lost 10, with 15 bases in between. This CDR3 has 14 residues.

This rearrangement joins TRBV7-2 to TRBJ2-5, with D uncertain. CDR1 and CDR2 from the germline V gene are SGHTA and FQGNSA. This CDR3 comprises 15 residues. V was clipped by 5 bases and J by 8 bases, with 21 bases between them. CDR3 coding DNA: TGTGCCAGCAGCGCGTCACTTATAGTCAAGAGTACCCAGTACTTC. This translates into CASSASLIVKSTQYF.

Remarks on this clonotype: One base away lies a much larger clone, so this may be a sequencing read error. The chain employs TRBV20-1 and TRBJ1-4, with 7 bases aligning to TRBD1. The CDR3 is 13 amino acids. Germline CDR1 DFQATT, CDR2 SNEGSKA (reference sequence). CDR3 in DNA: TGCAGTGCGTCCAGCACAGGGGACGAAAAACGGTTTTTT. Amino acid sequence: CSASSTGDEKRFF.

The chain couples TRBV7-3 to TRBJ2-1; 9 nucleotides agree with TRBD2. The length of the CDR3 is 16 residues. Germline CDR1 and CDR2: SGHTA and FQGTGA. After removal of 0 bases from V and 4 bases from J, the junction contained 4 bases not matched to a gene. CDR3 region: CASSLTGGGGYNEQFF. CDR3 sequence (DNA): TGTGCCAGCAGCTTAACTGGCGGGGGGGGTTACAATGAGCAGTTCTTC. The full variable domain, its missing parts supplied by reference TRBV7-3 and TRBJ2-1, is GAGVSQTPSNKVTEKGKYVELRCDPISGHTALYWYRQSLGQGPEFLIYFQGTGAADDSGLPNDRFFAVRPEGSVSTLKIQRTERGDSAVYLCASSLTGGGGYNEQFFGPGTRLTVL.

J is TRBJ1-1 and V is TRBV6-5; D is possibly TRBD1 (5 bases). Germline assignment: CDR1 MNHEY and CDR2 SVGAGI. Trimming took 2 bases from V and 4 from J, leaving 17 bases between them. This CDR3 is 16 amino acids long. The CDR3 region has the DNA TGTGCCAGCAGTTACGGACGCTTGGGGGGGGGCACTGAAGCTTTCTTT. Protein product: CASSYGRLGGGTEAFF.

Of note for this clonotype: One end of the junction fails to match germline, which may point to a read error. The V call is TRBV3-1, the J call TRBJ1-2, with unresolved D. Germline V CDR1 and CDR2: LGHDT, YNNKEL (reference sequence). This CDR3 contains 12 residues. This chain's CDR3 is CACSPTGYGYTF. Written as DNA, the CDR3 is TGTGCCTGCAGCCCAACTGGGTATGGCTACACCTTC. Based on the CDR3 plus reference TRBV3-1 and TRBJ1-2, the full variable domain is DTAVSQTPKYLVTQMGNDKSIKCEQNLGHDTMYWYKQDSKKFLKIMFSYNNKELIINETVPNRFSPKSPDKAHLNLHINSLELGDSAVYFCACSPTGYGYTFGSGTRLTVV.

This clonotype occurred many times. J is TRBJ1-6 and V is TRBV15, with a tentative D call TRBD1 (5 bases). V lost 9 bases and J 5 bases, leaving 14 bases between the germline ends. Germline V lookup: CDR1 LNHNV, CDR2 YYDKDF (reference sequence). This CDR3 spans 14 amino acids. The CDR3 protein is CATGRRQNNSPLHF. The CDR3, as DNA: TGTGCCACGGGGAGACGACAGAATAATTCACCCCTCCACTTT.

Note on this clonotype: Mismatch with germline at one junction end may stem from a read error. The chain carries TRBV2 and TRBJ2-1, with D possibly matching TRBD1 (6 bases). Germline assignment: CDR1 SNHLY and CDR2 FYNNEI. The CDR3 has 15 amino acids. The CDR3, as DNA: TGTGCCGGCAGTGAAGCAGACAGGTTGGGGTTGGAGCAGTTCTTC. Protein sequence: CAGSEADRLGLEQFF.

The table lists this clonotype with a few counts. The chain links TRBV4-3 to TRBJ1-2; possible D gene TRBD1, 5 bases. V was trimmed by 0 bases and J by 5 bases, leaving 13 bases between them. The CDR3 sequence is 15 residues long. Germline V lookup: CDR1 LGHNA, CDR2 YSLEER. The chain's CDR3 is CASSQDHPGVYGYTF. CDR3 bases: TGCGCCAGCAGCCAAGATCATCCGGGGGTTTATGGCTACACCTTC.

The chain recombines TRBV27 with TRBJ2-7; D is undetermined. The CDR3 is made up of 14 amino acids. Germline V gene data show CDR1 as MNHEY and CDR2 as SMNVEV (reference sequence). Trimming took off 2 bases at V and 3 bases at J, with 11 bases between the two ends. CDR3 bases: TGTGCCAGCAGTTTAAGTAGGGCAGGCTACGAGCAGTACTTC. Translated, it gives CASSLSRAGYEQYF.

The chain recombines TRBV19 with TRBJ1-2, with TRBD1 matching 7 bases. The CDR3 runs 15 residues. Trimming took 0 bases from V and 7 from J; bases not matched to a gene: 8. The V gene's germline CDR1 is LNHDA and CDR2 SQIVND (reference sequence). CDR3 nucleotide sequence: TGTGCCAGTAGTATAGAAGTAAGGGGACAGCCTGGCTACACCTTC. Translating gives CASSIEVRGQPGYTF.

This clonotype was seen only a few times. The V and J genes are TRBV5-1 and TRBJ2-1, with 12 positions matching TRBD2. V lost 2 bases to trimming and J lost 4 bases; unmatched junction nucleotides: 10. This CDR3 is 18 amino acids long. CDR1 is SGHRS and CDR2 is YFSETQ in the germline V gene. The CDR3 here is CASSFGLAGKNRYNEQFF. CDR3 bases: TGCGCCAGCAGCTTCGGACTAGCGGGGAAGAACAGATACAATGAGCAGTTCTTC.

This clonotype was counted a few times. V gene TRBV30 combines with J gene TRBJ2-6, with D unresolved. Deletions cut 1 base from V and 2 bases from J, with 9 bases between. The CDR3 spans 15 residues. The germline V gene has CDR1 GTSNPN and CDR2 SVGIG (reference sequence). The CDR3 loop is CAWSAGNPGANVLTF. Written as DNA, the CDR3 is TGTGCCTGGAGTGCTGGGAACCCTGGGGCCAACGTCCTGACTTTC.

The chain joins TRBV11-1 to TRBJ1-1; tentatively, D is TRBD1 (5 bases). Germline values: CDR1 SGHAT, CDR2 FQDESV (reference sequence). The CDR3 spans 16 residues. V gave up 1 base and J gave up 3 bases, with 15 bases separating them. Written as DNA, the CDR3 is TGTGCCAGCAGCTTAGAGGGGCTTCGGATTGACACTGAAGCTTTCTTT. This translates into CASSLEGLRIDTEAFF.

Only a few counts were recorded for this clonotype. The rearrangement uses TRBV20-1 and TRBJ1-5; D is ambiguous. Germline-derived CDR1 and CDR2 are DFQATT and SNEGSKA (reference sequence). The CDR3 is 13 amino acids. V lost 1 base and J lost 5, with 9 bases in between. The CDR3 DNA sequence: TGCAGTGCTAGAGTGGCAGGTTATCAGCCCCAGCATTTT. Residues: CSARVAGYQPQHF.

This clonotype was observed a few times. This chain connects TRBV2 to TRBJ2-5, with 8 positions matching TRBD1. The J call may not be correct, given that the DNA end is closer to TRBJ2-7. Germline CDR1 SNHLY, CDR2 FYNNEI. The CDR3 sequence is 14 residues long. As DNA, the CDR3 is TGTGCCAGCAGCCGGACAGGGCGGGTTAACGAGCAGTACTTC. The encoded protein is CASSRTGRVNEQYF.

The chain has TRBV14 and TRBJ1-4; D gene uncertain. The CDR3 is 15 residues long. The V end was cut by 1 base, the J end by 7 bases, with 13 bases between. Germline V CDR1 and CDR2: SGHDN, FVKESK. The CDR3 loop is CASSQGASGGEKLFF. The CDR3 coding sequence is TGTGCCAGCAGCCAAGGCGCAAGTGGAGGTGAAAAACTGTTTTTT.

The chain carries TRBV30 and TRBJ1-1; D remains ambiguous. The V and J ends lost 0 bases and 2 bases respectively, with 7 bases between them. This CDR3 contains 13 residues. Looked up from germline, CDR1 is GTSNPN and CDR2 is SVGIG (reference sequence). CDR3 sequence: CAWSVDRNTEAFF. The DNA of the CDR3 is TGTGCCTGGAGTGTAGACCGTAACACTGAAGCTTTCTTT. The full variable domain, in which reference TRBV30 and TRBJ1-1 provide the parts outside the CDR3, is SQTIHQWPATLVQPVGSPLSLECTVEGTSNPNLYWYRQAAGRGLQLLFYSVGIGQISSEVPQNLSASRPQDRQFILSSKKLLLSDSGFYLCAWSVDRNTEAFFGQGTRLTVV.

The CDR3 loop is CASSQLQGSGELFF. The CDR3 DNA is TGTGCCAGCAGCCAACTACAGGGGTCCGGGGAGCTGTTTTTT. The chain has TRBV3-1 and TRBJ2-2; 7 bases map to TRBD1. The germline CDR1 and CDR2 sequences are LGHDT and YNNKEL (reference sequence). The trim removed 2 bases at V and 6 bases at J, leaving 3 bases unmatched. The CDR3 is 14 residues long. The complete variable domain, with remaining parts taken from reference TRBV3-1 and TRBJ2-2, reads DTAVSQTPKYLVTQMGNDKSIKCEQNLGHDTMYWYKQDSKKFLKIMFSYNNKELIINETVPNRFSPKSPDKAHLNLHINSLELGDSAVYFCASSQLQGSGELFFGEGSRLTVL.